Listed here are 29 T cell receptor beta chains from one sample, sequenced in a study of blood T cell repertoires in COVID-19. Data came from immunoSEQ multiplex PCR; TCRdb stores just in-frame clones and leaves some out. The sample lists some 97,000 clones, less than 95% occurring once. The specimen sequenced was peripheral blood. These receptor sequences come from a man in his forties or fifties with acute or convalescent COVID-19.

J is TRBJ1-1 and V is TRBV27, with D possibly TRBD1 on 5 matching bases. V was cut by 10 bases and J by 3 bases, with 18 bases left in between. The CDR3 has 14 amino acids. Looked up from germline, CDR1 is MNHEY and CDR2 is SMNVEV (reference sequence). This CDR3 reads CATWDGGKDTEAFF. The CDR3, as DNA: TGTGCCACCTGGGATGGGGGGAAGGACACTGAAGCTTTCTTT.

The chain is built from TRBV27 and TRBJ2-2, with D unclear. The CDR3 is 14 residues long. Germline CDR1 MNHEY, CDR2 SMNVEV (reference sequence). The germline V and J ends were trimmed by 1 base and 1 base, with 4 bases remaining between them. CDR3 residues: CASSLYGNTGELFF. The DNA for the CDR3 is TGTGCCAGCAGTTTATACGGGAACACCGGGGAGCTGTTTTTT.

The CDR3: CASSPGTAAEQFF. CDR3 nucleotide sequence: TGTGCCAGCAGCCCAGGGACTGCCGCCGAGCAGTTCTTC. This chain links TRBV13 with TRBJ2-1, with D perhaps matching TRBD2 (6 bases). Germline V gives CDR1 PRHDT, CDR2 FYEKMQ (reference sequence). The CDR3 is 13 amino acids. The V end was cut by 5 bases, the J end by 10 bases, with 15 bases between.

CDR3 nucleotide sequence: TGTGCCAGCAGTGAAACGACAGCAGATCAGCCCCAGCATTTT. As protein: CASSETTADQPQHF. This chain links TRBV2 with TRBJ1-5; the D gene is possibly TRBD1 (5 bases). V was trimmed by 2 bases and J by 5 bases, leaving 10 bases between them. Germline loops: CDR1 SNHLY, CDR2 FYNNEI. This CDR3 is built from 14 residues. Full variable domain (rest looked up from reference TRBV2 and TRBJ1-5): EPEVTQTPSHQVTQMGQEVILRCVPISNHLYFYWYRQILGQKVEFLVSFYNNEISEKSEIFDDQFSVERPDGSNFTLKIRSTKLEDSAMYFCASSETTADQPQHFGDGTRLSIL.

The chain has TRBV6-2 or TRBV6-3 and TRBJ1-1; D is unresolved. The CDR3 loop spans 14 amino acids. Looked up from germline, CDR1 is MNHEY and CDR2 is SVGEGT. With 4 bases removed from V and 0 bases from J, the gap between germline ends came to 9 bases. The CDR3 DNA follows: TGTGCCAGCAGTTCCTGGCAGATGAACACTGAAGCTTTCTTT. It translates to CASSSWQMNTEAFF.

The V call is TRBV4-2, the J call TRBJ2-1; 11 nucleotides match TRBD2. This CDR3 has 16 residues. Germline CDR1 and CDR2: LGHNA and YNFKEQ. The ends lost 1 base at V and 3 bases at J; junction bases unmatched: 2. The CDR3 bases are TGTGCCAGCAGCCAAGGAGGGACTAGCGGCTACAATGAGCAGTTCTTC. Translated: CASSQGGTSGYNEQFF.

V is TRBV30 and J is TRBJ1-1; tentative D call: TRBD1 (5 bases). V lost 0 bases and J 4 bases, leaving 12 bases between the germline ends. Germline CDR1 reads GTSNPN; CDR2 reads SVGIG (reference sequence). The CDR3 has 14 amino acids. The CDR3 region has the DNA TGTGCCTGGAGTGTCGGCAGGGACTCCACTGAAGCTTTCTTT. Translated, it gives CAWSVGRDSTEAFF.

This clone turned up a few times. The V call is TRBV7-2, the J call TRBJ2-5; 7 bases line up with TRBD2. CDR3 length: 15 residues. V lost 4 bases to trimming and J lost 6 bases; unmatched junction nucleotides: 11. Germline values: CDR1 SGHTA, CDR2 FQGNSA. CDR3 nucleotide sequence: TGTGCCAGCAGCTCCCCAGCTAGCGGACGAAAGACCCAGTACTTC. As protein: CASSSPASGRKTQYF.

The rearrangement uses TRBV5-5 and TRBJ2-1, with TRBD2 matching 9 bases. The germline V gene encodes CDR1 SGHKS and CDR2 YYEKEE (reference sequence). The length of the CDR3 is 16 residues. After removal of 0 bases from V and 2 bases from J, the junction contained 3 bases not matched to a gene. CDR3 in DNA: TGTGCCAGCAGCTTGGTTGGACTAGCGCCCTACAATGAGCAGTTCTTC. It translates to CASSLVGLAPYNEQFF.

This sequence joins TRBV19 and TRBJ1-1; no firm D call. From germline, CDR1 is LNHDA and CDR2 SQIVND (reference sequence). V was pared by 7 bases and J by 0 bases, with 6 bases between. The length of the CDR3 is 12 residues. CDR3: CASIAVNTEAFF. The CDR3 DNA follows: TGTGCCAGTATAGCGGTGAACACTGAAGCTTTCTTT.

The V call is TRBV15, the J call TRBJ1-1; D is unresolved. Germline values: CDR1 LNHNV, CDR2 YYDKDF (reference sequence). The CDR3 runs 13 residues. V was clipped by 1 base and J by 3 bases, with 6 bases between them. CDR3 DNA sequence: TGTGCCACCAGCAGAGTATCAGACACTGAAGCTTTCTTT. Its protein is CATSRVSDTEAFF.

This clone appeared once. The chain has TRBV11-2 and TRBJ1-2; D is possibly TRBD1 (6 bases). The CDR3 spans 14 residues. Per the germline V gene, CDR1 is SGHAT and CDR2 is FQNNGV. The V and J ends lost 4 bases and 2 bases respectively, with 11 bases between them. The CDR3 reads CASSSTGGNYGYTF. DNA for the CDR3: TGTGCCAGCAGCTCGACAGGAGGAAACTATGGCTACACCTTC.

V is TRBV19 and J is TRBJ2-3; possible D gene TRBD2, 6 bases. V lost 6 bases to trimming and J lost 12 bases, with 19 bases between them. Germline lookup yields CDR1 LNHDA and CDR2 SQIVND (reference sequence). The CDR3 length is 13 residues. This CDR3 reads CASRGTDGEGQYF. The CDR3 bases are TGTGCCAGTAGAGGGACTGACGGCGAGGGTCAGTATTTT.

The rearrangement links TRBV5-1 to TRBJ2-7; 9 nucleotides match TRBD1. The germline gives CDR1 SGHRS, CDR2 YFSETQ. The junction had 4 bases not matched to a gene; V was cut back by 8 bases and J by 1 base. This CDR3 region has 13 residues. CDR3 sequence reads: CASRQGGSYEQYF. CDR3 DNA sequence: TGCGCCAGTCGACAGGGGGGGTCCTACGAGCAGTACTTC.

This clone came up once. The gene calls are TRBV9 and TRBJ2-7; D gene unclear. Trimming removed 0 bases at V and 0 bases at J, with 10 bases between. The V gene's germline CDR1 is SGDLS and CDR2 YYNGEE. The CDR3 sequence is 15 residues long. CDR3: CASSVAGYGSYEQYF. In DNA form, the CDR3 reads TGTGCCAGCAGCGTAGCGGGTTATGGCTCCTACGAGCAGTACTTC. The whole variable domain, filled in from reference TRBV9 and TRBJ2-7, reads DSGVTQTPKHLITATGQRVTLRCSPRSGDLSVYWYQQSLDQGLQFLIQYYNGEERAKGNILERFSAQQFPDLHSELNLSSLELGDSALYFCASSVAGYGSYEQYFGPGTRLTVT.

The V call is TRBV6-5, the J call TRBJ1-1; TRBD1 might be the D (6 bases). V was shortened by 0 bases and J by 4 bases, with 12 bases between the two germline ends. CDR1 and CDR2 (germline): MNHEY, SVGAGI. There are 15 residues in the CDR3. The CDR3 here is CASSYSRGTFTEAFF. CDR3 DNA sequence: TGTGCCAGCAGTTACTCGAGGGGGACATTCACTGAAGCTTTCTTT.

This chain links TRBV3-1 (or the pseudogene TRBV3-2) with TRBJ2-2, with 9 nucleotides matching TRBD1. Trimming took 4 bases from V and 5 from J; bases not matched to a gene: 5. The germline gives CDR1 LGHDT, CDR2 YNNKEL (reference sequence). CDR3 size: 15 residues. The CDR3: CASSRTGASTGELFF. The CDR3 DNA reads as TGTGCCAGCAGCCGGACAGGGGCTAGTACCGGGGAGCTGTTTTTT.

This rearrangement joins TRBV4-1 to TRBJ1-2; D not certain. V shed 4 bases and J shed 7 bases, with 10 bases lying between them. The CDR3 loop spans 12 amino acids. CDR1 MGHRA and CDR2 YSYEKL come from the germline V gene. The chain's CDR3 is CASSPLGSGYTF. The CDR3 bases are TGCGCCAGCAGCCCCCTCGGGAGTGGCTACACCTTC.

This clone was counted a few times. J is TRBJ2-7 and V is TRBV6-2 or TRBV6-3; D perhaps matches TRBD2 (5 bases). CDR3 length: 11 residues. In germline, CDR1 is MNHEY, CDR2 SVGEGT. V lost 4 bases and J 5 bases, leaving 6 bases between the germline ends. The CDR3 sequence: CASSSGNEQYF. The CDR3 DNA is TGTGCCAGCAGTTCGGGAAACGAGCAGTACTTC.

This clone was recorded a few times. The chain has TRBV19 and TRBJ1-1; a weak D match, TRBD1 (6 bases). V lost 6 bases and J 1 base, leaving 9 bases between the germline ends. Looked up from germline, CDR1 is LNHDA and CDR2 is SQIVND (reference sequence). The CDR3 contains 13 residues. CDR3 sequence: CASRQGWNTEAFF. In nucleotides, the CDR3 is TGTGCCAGTAGGCAGGGGTGGAACACTGAAGCTTTCTTT. The full variable domain, with the rest looked up from reference TRBV19 and TRBJ1-1, is DGGITQSPKYLFRKEGQNVTLSCEQNLNHDAMYWYRQDPGQGLRLIYYSQIVNDFQKGDIAEGYSVSREKKESFPLTVTSAQKNPTAFYLCASRQGWNTEAFFGQGTRLTVV.

The chain uses TRBV7-6 and TRBJ2-1, with 13 bases matching TRBD2. CDR3 length equals 15 residues. Trimming at V came to 5 bases and at J to 5 bases, leaving 3 bases not matched to a gene. Germline values: CDR1 SGHVS, CDR2 FNYEAQ. The CDR3 is CASSLGTSGNNEQFF. For the CDR3, the DNA is TGTGCCAGCAGCCTAGGGACTAGCGGGAACAATGAGCAGTTCTTC.

The rearrangement joins TRBV6-1 to TRBJ1-5; 7 bases agree with TRBD1. The trim removed 4 bases at V and 0 bases at J, leaving 9 bases unmatched. Germline CDR1 and CDR2: MNHNS and SASEGT. The CDR3 length is 17 residues. DNA for the CDR3: TGTGCCAGCAGTGGAGGTACACAGGGGTATAGCAATCAGCCCCAGCATTTT. Amino acids: CASSGGTQGYSNQPQHF.

CDR3 bases: TGTGCCAGTAGGCTCGGGACTAGCGGGAGTAAAAACACCGGGGAGCTGTTTTTT. Encoded protein: CASRLGTSGSKNTGELFF. The V call is TRBV19, the J call TRBJ2-2; 14 nucleotides align to TRBD2. The CDR3 contains 18 residues. The trim removed 6 bases at V and 2 bases at J, leaving 8 bases unmatched. Germline V gene lookup returns CDR1 LNHDA and CDR2 SQIVND (reference sequence).

This sequence joins TRBV5-4 and TRBJ1-2; D is perhaps TRBD1 (5 bases). Per germline, CDR1 SGHNT and CDR2 YYREEE (reference sequence). The length of the CDR3 is 15 residues. V shed 3 bases and J shed 1 base, with 13 bases lying between them. CDR3 DNA: TGTGCCAGCAGCTCGGGACTCGGCCATAACTATGGCTACACCTTC. This sequence encodes CASSSGLGHNYGYTF. The full variable domain, with the rest looked up from reference TRBV5-4 and TRBJ1-2, is ETGVTQSPTHLIKTRGQQVTLRCSSQSGHNTVSWYQQALGQGPQFIFQYYREEENGRGNFPPRFSGLQFPNYSSELNVNALELDDSALYLCASSSGLGHNYGYTFGSGTRLTVV.

This clone appeared a single time. The V and J genes are TRBV7-9 and TRBJ1-6; D is uncertain. This CDR3 region has 15 residues. Trimming left V 6 bases short and J 0 bases short, with 9 bases between. Germline assignment: CDR1 SEHNR and CDR2 FQNEAQ (reference sequence). CDR3 DNA sequence: TGTGCCAGCAGAGAGTCTAACTCCTATAATTCACCCCTCCACTTT. Amino acids: CASRESNSYNSPLHF.

This chain's CDR3 is CASSSHGGSLYEQYF. The CDR3 region has the DNA TGTGCCAGCAGCTCCCACGGAGGGAGTTTATACGAGCAGTACTTC. The chain links TRBV7-9 to TRBJ2-7, with D perhaps matching TRBD2 (6 bases). Germline V gene lookup returns CDR1 SEHNR and CDR2 FQNEAQ (reference sequence). The CDR3 loop spans 15 amino acids. V was clipped by 4 bases and J by 4 bases, with 17 bases between them.

This clone is a singleton in its sample. The rearrangement uses TRBV11-3 and TRBJ2-3; D unclear. Deletions cut 1 base from V and 0 bases from J, with 2 bases between. The CDR3 has 13 residues. From germline, CDR1 is SGHNT and CDR2 YENEEA. Here the CDR3 reads CASSLASTDTQYF. CDR3 DNA: TGTGCCAGCAGCTTAGCTAGCACAGATACGCAGTATTTT. Full variable domain (remainder filled in from reference TRBV11-3 and TRBJ2-3): EAGVVQSPRYKIIEKKQPVAFWCNPISGHNTLYWYLQNLGQGPELLIRYENEEAVDDSQLPKDRFSAERLKGVDSTLKIQPAELGDSAVYLCASSLASTDTQYFGPGTRLTVL.

The chain is built from TRBV19 and TRBJ1-1; D is unresolved. The CDR3 sequence is 12 residues long. The V end was cut by 2 bases, the J end by 7 bases, with 8 bases between. CDR1 and CDR2 (germline): LNHDA, SQIVND (reference sequence). Written as DNA, the CDR3 is TGTGCCAGTAGTATACGCTCCGGTGAAGCTTTCTTT. Its protein product is CASSIRSGEAFF.

The chain uses TRBV3-1 (or the pseudogene TRBV3-2) and TRBJ2-7; D perhaps matches TRBD2 (5 bases). Germline V gene lookup returns CDR1 LGHDT and CDR2 YNNKEL (reference sequence). The CDR3 is 16 residues long. The V gene lost 4 bases and the J gene lost 4 bases, with 20 bases spanning the gap. The CDR3 is CASSPGLGSGGYEQYF. For the CDR3, the DNA is TGTGCCAGCAGCCCCGGACTTGGGAGCGGTGGGTACGAGCAGTACTTC.